These T cell receptor beta chains were read from a single sample in a study of blood T cell repertoires in COVID-19. Here immunoSEQ multiplex PCR was the method, and the copy in TCRdb shows in-frame clones only, minus some. The table lists some 200,000 clones, roughly 84% of them singletons. Input material: peripheral blood. The receptor set was obtained from a woman older than 75 with COVID-19, enrolled during active disease. CDR3s include the opening cysteine and the closing phenylalanine or tryptophan. A D gene is named only where the DNA matches it firmly. Rows may omit the clone size; those that give it use once, few, many or a size class.

J: TRBJ2-2; D: TRBD1; size: few; V: TRBV2; CDR3: CVSQRETGRTNTGELFF; DNA: TGTGTTTCTCAAAGGGAGACAGGGCGCACGAACACCGGGGAGCTGTTTTTT
J: TRBJ1-5; D: .; size: .; V: TRBV7-8; CDR3: CASSLGQAFNQPQHF; DNA: TGTGCCAGCAGCTTAGGCCAGGCCTTCAATCAGCCCCAGCATTTT
J: TRBJ2-4; D: TRBD2; size: once; V: TRBV7-9; CDR3: CASTSGGLDIQYF; DNA: TGTGCCAGCACTAGCGGGGGGCTGGACATTCAGTACTTC
J: TRBJ1-1; D: .; size: .; V: TRBV12-3/TRBV12-4; CDR3: CASSGQRTEAFF; DNA: TGTGCCAGCAGTGGGCAAAGGACTGAAGCTTTCTTT
J: TRBJ2-2; D: .; size: .; V: TRBV29-1; CDR3: CSVDTANTGELFF; DNA: TGCAGCGTCGACACCGCGAACACCGGGGAGCTGTTTTTT
J: TRBJ2-1; D: TRBD2; size: .; V: TRBV7-2; CDR3: CASRQGLGNEQFF; DNA: TGTGCCAGCAGGCAAGGACTAGGCAATGAGCAGTTCTTC
J: TRBJ2-7; D: TRBD2; size: .; V: TRBV5-1; CDR3: CASSPTPGRGVDEQYF; DNA: TGCGCCAGCAGCCCCACGCCGGGGCGGGGGGTCGACGAGCAGTACTTC
J: TRBJ1-1; D: .; size: .; V: TRBV7-9; CDR3: CASSLGGEAFF; DNA: TGTGCCAGCAGCTTAGGAGGGGAAGCTTTCTTT
J: TRBJ2-3; D: .; size: .; V: TRBV18; CDR3: CASFGGTTDTQYF; DNA: TGTGCCAGCTTTGGAGGGACTACAGATACGCAGTATTTT
J: TRBJ1-1; D: TRBD1; size: .; V: TRBV28; CDR3: CASSFRDRNTEAFF; DNA: TGTGCCAGCAGTTTCCGGGACAGGAACACTGAAGCTTTCTTT
J: TRBJ2-2; D: .; size: .; V: TRBV3-1/TRBV3-2; CDR3: CASSRRSEGPGELFF; DNA: TGTGCCAGCAGCCGACGATCAGAGGGCCCGGGGGAGCTGTTTTTT
J: TRBJ2-1; D: .; size: .; V: TRBV9; CDR3: CASSVSGGPYNEQFF; DNA: TGTGCCAGCAGCGTTTCCGGGGGGCCCTACAATGAGCAGTTCTTC
J: TRBJ2-3; D: TRBD2; size: .; V: TRBV10-1; CDR3: CASSGLAGATDTQYF; DNA: TGCGCCAGCAGTGGACTAGCGGGGGCCACAGATACGCAGTATTTT
J: TRBJ2-7; D: TRBD1; size: .; V: TRBV3-1/TRBV3-2; CDR3: CASSRQTGGRTYEQYF; DNA: TGTGCCAGCAGCCGACAGACAGGGGGCAGAACCTACGAGCAGTACTTC
J: TRBJ1-3; D: .; size: few; V: TRBV6-6; CDR3: CASSRTDLSSGNTIYF; DNA: TGTGCCAGCAGTCGGACAGACCTGAGCTCTGGAAACACCATATATTTT
J: TRBJ2-1; D: .; size: .; V: TRBV7-3; CDR3: CASSYDLYNEQFF; DNA: TGTGCCAGCAGCTACGACTTATACAATGAGCAGTTCTTC
J: TRBJ1-1; D: .; size: once; V: TRBV27; CDR3: CASSANRVMNTEAFF; DNA: TGTGCCAGCAGTGCGAACAGGGTTATGAACACTGAAGCTTTCTTT
J: TRBJ1-5; D: .; size: few; V: TRBV3-1/TRBV3-2; CDR3: CASSAGGNQPQHF; DNA: TGTGCCAGCAGCGCAGGGGGCAATCAGCCCCAGCATTTT
J: TRBJ1-6; D: TRBD1; size: .; V: TRBV2; CDR3: CASRGTVSSYNSPLHF; DNA: TGTGCCAGCAGGGGGACAGTGAGCTCCTATAATTCACCCCTCCACTTT
J: TRBJ1-1; D: TRBD1; size: .; V: TRBV18; CDR3: CASSSDRAGPEAFF; DNA: TGTGCCAGCTCAAGCGACAGGGCCGGTCCTGAAGCTTTCTTT
J: TRBJ1-2; D: .; size: .; V: TRBV6-5; CDR3: CASRLGTLYGYTF; DNA: TGTGCCAGCAGGCTTGGGACACTTTATGGCTACACCTTC
J: TRBJ2-7; D: .; size: few; V: TRBV19; CDR3: CASSVDRSLSYEQYF; DNA: TGTGCCAGTAGTGTGGACAGATCACTCTCCTACGAGCAGTACTTC
J: TRBJ1-2; D: TRBD1; size: once; V: TRBV6-5; CDR3: CASSYSDRGRGGYTF; DNA: TGTGCCAGCAGTTACTCGGACAGGGGACGGGGTGGCTACACCTTC
J: TRBJ1-5; D: .; size: .; V: TRBV5-6; CDR3: CASSLGQTLSNQPQHF; DNA: TGTGCCAGCAGCTTGGGTCAGACATTAAGCAATCAGCCCCAGCATTTT
J: TRBJ1-2; D: .; size: .; V: TRBV5-5; CDR3: CASSLFGPQGYTF; DNA: TGTGCCAGCAGCTTGTTTGGGCCCCAGGGCTACACCTTC
J: TRBJ2-5; D: TRBD1; size: .; V: TRBV19; CDR3: CASSNPGQGQETQYF; DNA: TGTGCCAGTAGTAATCCCGGACAGGGCCAAGAGACCCAGTACTTC
J: TRBJ2-1; D: .; size: .; V: TRBV2; CDR3: CASRTGTLSYNEQFF; DNA: TGTGCCAGCAGAACCGGGACACTTAGCTACAATGAGCAGTTCTTC
J: TRBJ2-3; D: TRBD1; size: .; V: TRBV4-2; CDR3: CASSPLSGQGTPSTDTQYF; DNA: TGTGCCAGCAGCCCCTTGTCGGGACAGGGCACCCCTAGCACAGATACGCAGTATTTT
J: TRBJ1-1; D: TRBD1; size: once; V: TRBV5-1; CDR3: CASSLGYWTGGVGTEAFF; DNA: TGCGCCAGCAGCTTGGGGTACTGGACAGGGGGCGTCGGGACTGAAGCTTTCTTT
J: TRBJ1-1; D: .; size: .; V: TRBV5-4; CDR3: CASSLRDTNTEAFF; DNA: TGTGCCAGCAGCCTCCGGGACACGAACACTGAAGCTTTCTTT
J: TRBJ1-1; D: .; size: .; V: TRBV6-5; CDR3: CASSLWGDTEAFF; DNA: TGTGCCAGCAGCCTTTGGGGGGACACTGAAGCTTTCTTT
J: TRBJ2-2; D: TRBD1; size: .; V: TRBV3-1/TRBV3-2; CDR3: CASTGAQGANTGELFF; DNA: TGTGCCAGCACCGGGGCGCAGGGGGCTAACACCGGGGAGCTGTTTTTT